This is a list of T cell receptor beta chains from one sample in a study of blood T cell repertoires in COVID-19. Assay used: immunoSEQ multiplex PCR; TCRdb lists only in-frame clones, some missing. The sample has 350,000 to 400,000 clones; under 90% are singletons. Sequencing was done on a sample of PBMCs or T cells enriched from blood (not recorded which). The origin of the receptors is a woman in her 30s who had recovered from COVID-19. The CDR3 runs from the conserved cysteine through the conserved F or W. Not every row has a clone size; where given, it reads once, few, many or a size class.

V: TRBV4-1; size: NA; CDR3: CASSTTTGSNYGYTF
V: TRBV7-9; size: NA; CDR3: CASSLSTATPYGYTF
V: TRBV12-5; size: NA; CDR3: CASGFRQGTDEQYF
V: TRBV9; size: NA; CDR3: CASRAGSSDSPLHF
V: TRBV3-1/TRBV3-2; size: once; CDR3: CASSLRQGAYGYTF
V: TRBV25-1; size: NA; CDR3: CASSESDTKTDSPLHF
V: TRBV28; size: NA; CDR3: CASRGRAYQPQHF
V: TRBV28; size: NA; CDR3: CASSLDVAGRYEQYF
V: TRBV4-2; size: NA; CDR3: CASSQDSGGGPDTQYF
V: TRBV9; size: NA; CDR3: CASSVGPSGGGNEQFF
V: TRBV10-3; size: NA; CDR3: CAISDTSGRPNEQFF
V: TRBV4-2; size: NA; CDR3: CASSQREEEGYTF
V: TRBV5-1; size: NA; CDR3: CASSLGQGNSPLHF
V: TRBV3-1/TRBV3-2; size: NA; CDR3: CASSQGGRYQPQHF
V: TRBV4-2; size: few; CDR3: CASSLRTGGSYGYTF
V: TRBV7-9; size: NA; CDR3: CASSSPVEGATYEQYF
V: TRBV10-3; size: NA; CDR3: CAITLGRGGTQYF
V: TRBV6-6; size: once; CDR3: CASSSTTGTSGQPQHF
V: TRBV13; size: NA; CDR3: CASSFRRFRDRTSPLHF
V: TRBV28; size: NA; CDR3: CASSPEEGYEQYF
V: TRBV28; size: once; CDR3: CASSFDTLSGSGNTIYF
V: TRBV9; size: NA; CDR3: CASSVEGRGEKLFF
V: TRBV11-2; size: NA; CDR3: CASSFRQAGSYYEQYF
V: TRBV28; size: NA; CDR3: CASSLLIGNGGYTF
V: TRBV7-8; size: NA; CDR3: CASSLGWRSNGYTF
V: TRBV9; size: NA; CDR3: CASSLGGQGRGNEKLFF
V: TRBV3-1/TRBV3-2; size: once; CDR3: CASSQGTGGGYTF
V: TRBV9; size: NA; CDR3: CASSLRAGVDNEKLFF
V: TRBV9; size: NA; CDR3: CASSVAAGTGGLEKLFF
V: TRBV20-1; size: NA; CDR3: CSASGRRGTTEAFF
V: TRBV10-3; size: NA; CDR3: CAISVQGAGNTEAFF
V: TRBV11-3; size: NA; CDR3: CASSASQGTIQYF
V: TRBV6-5; size: NA; CDR3: CASSYGQGGSYGYTF
V: TRBV19; size: NA; CDR3: CASRDWEDLIGNQPQHF
V: TRBV24-1; size: NA; CDR3: CATSDTDRGPYNEQFF
V: TRBV3-1/TRBV3-2; size: NA; CDR3: CASSQAEGAQHF
V: TRBV3-1/TRBV3-2; size: NA; CDR3: CASRNQYTEAFF
V: TRBV11-3; size: NA; CDR3: CASSHGLAGTGELFF
V: TRBV6-4; size: NA; CDR3: CASSGNRGSDNEQFF